Presented here are 18 T cell receptor beta chains from one specimen sequenced in a study of T cell responses to AZD1222 COVID-19 vaccine. Some clones are missing from TCRdb's copy, which holds only in-frame ones; the method was immunoSEQ multiplex PCR. The sample includes 85,000 to 130,000 clones, 90% seen only once; the top ten take around 5%. The starting material was peripheral blood, obtained on day 0 of AZD1222 vaccination. All receptors derive from an adult in good health.

The CDR3: CASSRGEYTQYF. CDR3 sequence (DNA): TGTGCCAGCAGCCGAGGGGAGTATACGCAGTATTTT. The V and J genes are TRBV7-2 and TRBJ2-3; D might be TRBD1 or TRBD2, each matching 5 bases. The CDR3 contains 12 residues. CDR1 and CDR2 (germline): SGHTA, FQGNSA. Trimming shortened V by 5 bases and J by 7 bases, and 10 bases separated the two germline ends.

The chain couples TRBV19 to TRBJ1-5, with D hard to call. Looked up from germline, CDR1 is LNHDA and CDR2 is SQIVND (reference sequence). V was shortened by 5 bases and J by 6 bases, with 11 bases between the two germline ends. The CDR3 contains 13 residues. The CDR3 reads CASSPSRSQPQHF. The CDR3 DNA follows: TGTGCCAGTAGTCCCAGTCGCAGTCAGCCCCAGCATTTT. The full variable domain, in which reference TRBV19 and TRBJ1-5 provide the parts outside the CDR3, is DGGITQSPKYLFRKEGQNVTLSCEQNLNHDAMYWYRQDPGQGLRLIYYSQIVNDFQKGDIAEGYSVSREKKESFPLTVTSAQKNPTAFYLCASSPSRSQPQHFGDGTRLSIL.

The rearrangement joins TRBV6-5 to TRBJ1-1; no definite D call. There are 14 residues in the CDR3. V was cut by 6 bases and J by 3 bases, with 14 bases left in between. Germline CDR1 MNHEY, CDR2 SVGAGI. Here the CDR3 reads CASRPAWEDTEAFF. The CDR3 region has the DNA TGTGCCAGCAGGCCGGCCTGGGAGGACACTGAAGCTTTCTTT.

The gene calls are TRBV27 and TRBJ1-4; unclear D gene. CDR1 is MNHEY and CDR2 is SMNVEV in the germline V gene (reference sequence). The CDR3 totals 14 residues. Between the trimmed V and J ends, which lost 6 bases and 1 base, there was a span of 9 bases. CDR3 sequence: CASSVHRTNEKLFF. The DNA of the CDR3 is TGTGCCAGCAGCGTCCACAGAACTAATGAAAAACTGTTTTTT.

J is TRBJ1-2 and V is TRBV5-1; D uncertain. Germline values: CDR1 SGHRS, CDR2 YFSETQ. CDR3 length: 14 amino acids. The germline V and J ends were trimmed by 7 bases and 5 bases, with 18 bases remaining between them. As DNA, the CDR3 is TGCGCCAGCTCGCCGGACGGAGGTCTATATGGCTACACCTTC. It specifies CASSPDGGLYGYTF.

V gene TRBV24-1 combines with J gene TRBJ2-3, with 12 bases fitting TRBD2. J was trimmed by 5 bases and V by 4 bases; bases with no gene match: 3. This CDR3 has 15 amino acids. Germline CDR1 KGHDR, CDR2 SFDVKD. The CDR3 sequence: CATSDQGLAGDTQYF. CDR3 DNA: TGTGCCACCAGTGACCAGGGACTAGCGGGAGATACGCAGTATTTT.

This clone was seen once. The V call is TRBV5-4, the J call TRBJ1-1; D is unclear. V was shortened by 3 bases and J by 5 bases, with 11 bases between the two germline ends. The CDR3 totals 13 residues. From germline, CDR1 is SGHNT and CDR2 YYREEE (reference sequence). DNA of the CDR3: TGTGCCAGCAGCTCGAGCTCCAGGACTGAAGCTTTCTTT. It is translated as CASSSSSRTEAFF.

CDR3: CASSPPTGYGGYTF. DNA for the CDR3: TGTGCCAGCTCACCACCGACGGGTTACGGGGGCTACACCTTC. The V gene is TRBV18, the J gene TRBJ1-2; D call uncertain. V was trimmed by 0 bases and J by 8 bases, leaving 13 bases between them. The V gene's germline CDR1 is KGHSH and CDR2 LQKENI. CDR3 length: 14 amino acids.

The J gene is TRBJ2-2, the V gene TRBV19, with D hard to call. Germline CDR1 and CDR2: LNHDA and SQIVND (reference sequence). The ends were cut back, 3 bases at V and 4 bases at J, with 9 bases in the middle. This CDR3 has 14 amino acids. CDR3 sequence: CASSIGGFTGELFF. CDR3 DNA sequence: TGTGCCAGTAGTATCGGTGGGTTCACCGGGGAGCTGTTTTTT.

V usage is TRBV4-2 and J usage is TRBJ2-1; 8 bases match TRBD2. The J segment lost 1 base and the V segment lost 4 bases, leaving 3 bases of the junction unmatched. This CDR3 is 15 amino acids long. Per germline, CDR1 LGHNA and CDR2 YNFKEQ. CDR3 nucleotides: TGTGCCAGCAGCCCCACTAGCGGATCCTACAATGAGCAGTTCTTC. This codes for CASSPTSGSYNEQFF.

This sequence joins TRBV10-3 and TRBJ2-7; a weak D match, TRBD1 (5 bases). There are 15 residues in the CDR3. CDR1 is ENHRY, CDR2 SYGVKD, per germline. Trimming took off 0 bases at V and 2 bases at J, with 11 bases between the two ends. CDR3 sequence (DNA): TGTGCCATCAGTGAGTCCAGGACACCAACCTACGAGCAGTACTTC. Protein product: CAISESRTPTYEQYF.

The chain joins TRBV3-1 (or the pseudogene TRBV3-2) to TRBJ1-6; D is uncertain. The V gene lost 4 bases and the J gene lost 7 bases, with 14 bases spanning the gap. Per the germline V gene, CDR1 is LGHDT and CDR2 is YNNKEL (reference sequence). This CDR3 comprises 15 residues. The CDR3 sequence is CASSLTPGQNSPLHF. The CDR3 DNA is TGTGCCAGCAGCCTCACCCCTGGCCAGAATTCACCCCTCCACTTT.

CDR3 coding DNA: TGTGCCAGCAGCTTAGAAGAACCTTCGAGCTCCTATAATTCACCCCTCCACTTT. Protein product: CASSLEEPSSSYNSPLHF. The V gene is TRBV7-8, the J gene TRBJ1-6; D uncertain. There are 18 residues in the CDR3. Germline CDR1 reads SGHVS; CDR2 reads FQNEAQ. Trimming left V 1 base short and J 0 bases short, with 13 bases between.

The rearrangement links TRBV5-5 to TRBJ2-1, with 9 bases fitting TRBD2. The CDR3 sequence is 15 residues long. CDR1 is SGHKS and CDR2 is YYEKEE in the germline V gene (reference sequence). J lost 4 bases, V lost 4 bases, and 6 bases had no gene match. The CDR3 is CASSEGLARYNEQFF. The CDR3 nucleotides are TGTGCCAGCAGCGAAGGACTAGCGCGATACAATGAGCAGTTCTTC.

The V gene is TRBV30, the J gene TRBJ1-5, with TRBD1 matching 9 bases. This CDR3 spans 17 amino acids. Germline trimming cut 6 bases from V and 0 bases from J; bases unmatched to any gene: 12. The germline CDR1 and CDR2 sequences are GTSNPN and SVGIG (reference sequence). CDR3 loop: CACSSDRGSYSNQPQHF. The CDR3 DNA sequence: TGTGCCTGCTCCTCGGACAGGGGATCCTATAGCAATCAGCCCCAGCATTTT.

The chain carries TRBV5-4 and TRBJ1-1; D is possibly TRBD1 (5 bases). Per germline, CDR1 SGHNT and CDR2 YYREEE (reference sequence). The CDR3 contains 14 residues. The ends were cut back, 0 bases at V and 4 bases at J, with 10 bases in the middle. CDR3 loop: CASSLGWGGTEAFF. Here the CDR3 DNA reads TGTGCCAGCAGCTTGGGGTGGGGCGGCACTGAAGCTTTCTTT.

This clone was seen only a few times. The V call is TRBV18, the J call TRBJ1-1; D might be TRBD1 (6 bases). The CDR3 spans 13 residues. Trimming took 5 bases from V and 3 from J, leaving 10 bases between them. CDR1 and CDR2 (germline): KGHSH, LQKENI. CDR3 loop: CASSGTGYTEAFF. CDR3 nucleotides: TGTGCCAGCTCAGGTACAGGGTACACTGAAGCTTTCTTT.

The DNA for the CDR3 is TGTGCCAGCACGGTGAGCTCCACCGGGGAGCTGTTTTTT. Encoded protein: CASTVSSTGELFF. This sequence joins TRBV18 and TRBJ2-2; no clear D. This CDR3 comprises 13 residues. With 8 bases removed from V and 4 bases from J, the gap between germline ends came to 11 bases. The V gene's germline CDR1 is KGHSH and CDR2 LQKENI. The complete variable domain, with remaining parts taken from reference TRBV18 and TRBJ2-2, reads NAGVMQNPRHLVRRRGQEARLRCSPMKGHSHVYWYRQLPEEGLKFMVYLQKENIIDESGMPKERFSAEFPKEGPSILRIQQVVRGDSAAYFCASTVSSTGELFFGEGSRLTVL.